This T cell receptor beta chain came from a study of blood T cell repertoires in COVID-19. Across the study: Sites across the United States, Italy and Spain contributed samples from acute and convalescent COVID-19.

Clones were read by immunoSEQ multiplex PCR, and TCRdb kept only the in-frame ones, dropping some. The repertoire holds 250,000 to 300,000 clones, with 88% as singletons. V was pared by 1 base and J by 4 bases, with 5 bases of the junction left unmatched. This CDR3 is built from 15 residues. The germline V gene has CDR1 MGHRA and CDR2 YSYEKL. The rearrangement uses TRBV4-1 and TRBJ2-7, with TRBD1 matching 9 bases. This sequence originates from a woman in her sixties or seventies with COVID-19, enrolled during active disease. Material for sequencing was peripheral blood. The CDR3 protein is CASSQGDRGDYEQYF. The DNA of the CDR3 is TGCGCCAGCAGCCAAGGCGACAGGGGGGATTACGAGCAGTACTTC.